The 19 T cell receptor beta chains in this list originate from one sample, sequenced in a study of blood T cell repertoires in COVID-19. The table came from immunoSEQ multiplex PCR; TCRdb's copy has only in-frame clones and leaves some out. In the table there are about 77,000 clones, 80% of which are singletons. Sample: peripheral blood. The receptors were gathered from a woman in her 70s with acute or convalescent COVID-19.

In DNA, the CDR3 is TGTGCCAGTAGTATAGATCTTCTAGCGGGTGAAGAGACCCAGTACTTC. It specifies CASSIDLLAGEETQYF. The V gene is TRBV19, the J gene TRBJ2-5; 8 positions agree with TRBD2. V lost 0 bases, J lost 3 bases, and 6 bases stayed unmatched. This CDR3 is built from 16 residues. CDR1 is LNHDA and CDR2 is SQIVND in the germline V gene (reference sequence). The full variable domain, rest sourced from reference TRBV19 and TRBJ2-5, is DGGITQSPKYLFRKEGQNVTLSCEQNLNHDAMYWYRQDPGQGLRLIYYSQIVNDFQKGDIAEGYSVSREKKESFPLTVTSAQKNPTAFYLCASSIDLLAGEETQYFGPGTRLLVL.

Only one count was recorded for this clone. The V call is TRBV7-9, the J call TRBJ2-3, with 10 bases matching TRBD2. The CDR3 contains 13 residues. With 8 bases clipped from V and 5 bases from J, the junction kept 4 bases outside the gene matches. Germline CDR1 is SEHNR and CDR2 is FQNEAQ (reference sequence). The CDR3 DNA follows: TGTGCCAGCCAGCGGGGGGGCCAAGATACGCAGTATTTT. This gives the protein CASQRGGQDTQYF.

CDR3 sequence reads: CASSLTSTGTGYTF. The DNA of the CDR3 is TGTGCCAGCAGCTTAACCTCGACAGGGACTGGCTACACCTTC. The V gene is TRBV7-9, the J gene TRBJ1-2; 7 nucleotides line up with TRBD1. Trimming took 2 bases from V and 7 from J; bases not matched to a gene: 7. Per the germline V gene, CDR1 is SEHNR and CDR2 is FQNEAQ (reference sequence). The CDR3 length is 14 residues.

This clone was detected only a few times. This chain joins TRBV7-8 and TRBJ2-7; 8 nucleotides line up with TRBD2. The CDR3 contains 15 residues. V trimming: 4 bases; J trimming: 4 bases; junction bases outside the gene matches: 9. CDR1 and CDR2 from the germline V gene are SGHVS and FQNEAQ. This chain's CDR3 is CASSSPGERGYEQYF. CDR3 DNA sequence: TGTGCCAGCAGCTCCCCGGGGGAGCGGGGGTACGAGCAGTACTTC. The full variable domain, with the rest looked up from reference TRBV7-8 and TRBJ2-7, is GAGVSQSPRYKVAKRGQDVALRCDPISGHVSLFWYQQALGQGPEFLTYFQNEAQLDKSGLPSDRFFAERPEGSVSTLKIQRTQQEDSAVYLCASSSPGERGYEQYFGPGTRLTVT.

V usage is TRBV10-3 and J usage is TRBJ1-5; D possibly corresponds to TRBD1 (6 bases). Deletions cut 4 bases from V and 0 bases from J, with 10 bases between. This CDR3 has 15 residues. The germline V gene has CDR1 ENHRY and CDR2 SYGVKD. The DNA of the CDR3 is TGTGCCATCAGTGGACCGACAGGTAGCAATCAGCCCCAGCATTTT. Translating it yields CAISGPTGSNQPQHF.

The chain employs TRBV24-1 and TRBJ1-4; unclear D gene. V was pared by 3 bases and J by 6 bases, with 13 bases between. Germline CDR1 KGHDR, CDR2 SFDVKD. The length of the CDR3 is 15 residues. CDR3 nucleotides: TGTGCCACCAGTGATCCCCTAGTGAGTGATGAAAAACTGTTTTTT. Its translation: CATSDPLVSDEKLFF.

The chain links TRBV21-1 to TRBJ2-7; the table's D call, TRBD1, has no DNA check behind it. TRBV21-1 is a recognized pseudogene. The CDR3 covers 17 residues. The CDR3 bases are TGTGCCAGCAGCAATGTTTGGGCACCGTTTGAAAACGACGAGCAGTACTTC. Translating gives CASSNVWAPFENDEQYF.

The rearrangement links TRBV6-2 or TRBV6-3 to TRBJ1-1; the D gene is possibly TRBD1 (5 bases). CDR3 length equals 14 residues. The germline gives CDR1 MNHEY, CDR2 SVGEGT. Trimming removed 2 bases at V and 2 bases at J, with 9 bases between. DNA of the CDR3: TGTGCCAGCAGTTACCAGGGCTCAAACACTGAAGCTTTCTTT. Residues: CASSYQGSNTEAFF.

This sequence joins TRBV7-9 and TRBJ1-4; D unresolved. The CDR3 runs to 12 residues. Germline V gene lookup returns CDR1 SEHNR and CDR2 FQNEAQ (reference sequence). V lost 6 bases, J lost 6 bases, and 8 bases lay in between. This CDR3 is CASRAPDEKLFF. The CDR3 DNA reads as TGTGCCAGCAGGGCCCCCGATGAAAAACTGTTTTTT.

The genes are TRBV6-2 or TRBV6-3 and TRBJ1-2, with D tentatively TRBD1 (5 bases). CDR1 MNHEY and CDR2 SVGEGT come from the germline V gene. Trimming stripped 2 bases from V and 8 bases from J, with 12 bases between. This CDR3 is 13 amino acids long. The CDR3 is CASSYGGEKGYTF. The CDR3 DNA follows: TGTGCCAGCAGTTACGGGGGGGAGAAAGGCTACACCTTC.

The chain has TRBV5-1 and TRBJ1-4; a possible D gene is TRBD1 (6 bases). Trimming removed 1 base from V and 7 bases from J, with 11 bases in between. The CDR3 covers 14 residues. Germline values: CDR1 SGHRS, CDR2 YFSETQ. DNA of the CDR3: TGCGCCAGCAGCTTGAAAGGGGGAACTGAAAAACTGTTTTTT. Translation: CASSLKGGTEKLFF.

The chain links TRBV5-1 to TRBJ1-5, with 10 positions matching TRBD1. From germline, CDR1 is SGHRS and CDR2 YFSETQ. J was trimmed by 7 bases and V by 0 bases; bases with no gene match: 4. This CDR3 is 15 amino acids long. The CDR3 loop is CASSLAGQGGQPQHF. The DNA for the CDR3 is TGCGCCAGCAGCTTGGCAGGACAGGGGGGACAGCCCCAGCATTTT.

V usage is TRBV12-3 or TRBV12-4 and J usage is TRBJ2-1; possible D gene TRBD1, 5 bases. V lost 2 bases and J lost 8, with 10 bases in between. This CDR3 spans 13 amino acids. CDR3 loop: CASSLQGVDEQFF. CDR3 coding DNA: TGTGCCAGCAGTTTACAAGGGGTGGATGAGCAGTTCTTC.

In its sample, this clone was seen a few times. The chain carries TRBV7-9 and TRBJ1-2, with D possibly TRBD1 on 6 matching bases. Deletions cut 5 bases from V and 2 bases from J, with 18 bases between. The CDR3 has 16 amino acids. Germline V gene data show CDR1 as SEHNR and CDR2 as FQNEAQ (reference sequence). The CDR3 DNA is TGTGCCAGCAGCCGTTTGGGGGCAGGGCTAAACTATGGCTACACCTTC. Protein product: CASSRLGAGLNYGYTF. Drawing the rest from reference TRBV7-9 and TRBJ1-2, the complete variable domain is DTGVSQNPRHKITKRGQNVTFRCDPISEHNRLYWYRQTLGQGPEFLTYFQNEAQLEKSRLLSDRFSAERPKGSFSTLEIQRTEQGDSAMYLCASSRLGAGLNYGYTFGSGTRLTVV.

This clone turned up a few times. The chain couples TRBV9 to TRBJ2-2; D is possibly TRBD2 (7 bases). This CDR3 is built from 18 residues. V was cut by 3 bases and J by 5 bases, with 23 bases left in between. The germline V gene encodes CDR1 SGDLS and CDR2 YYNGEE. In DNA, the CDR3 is TGTGCCAGCAGCGCCCCGGAAAAAGGGGGGGGCCTTACCGGGGAGCTGTTTTTT. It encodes CASSAPEKGGGLTGELFF. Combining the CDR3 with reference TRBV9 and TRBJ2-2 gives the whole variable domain DSGVTQTPKHLITATGQRVTLRCSPRSGDLSVYWYQQSLDQGLQFLIQYYNGEERAKGNILERFSAQQFPDLHSELNLSSLELGDSALYFCASSAPEKGGGLTGELFFGEGSRLTVL.

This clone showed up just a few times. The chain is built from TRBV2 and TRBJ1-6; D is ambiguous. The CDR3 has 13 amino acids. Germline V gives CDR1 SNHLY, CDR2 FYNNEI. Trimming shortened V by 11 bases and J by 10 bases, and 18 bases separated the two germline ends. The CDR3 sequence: CASQRGLESPLHF. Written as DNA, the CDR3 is TGTGCCTCACAGAGAGGGTTGGAGTCACCCCTCCACTTT.

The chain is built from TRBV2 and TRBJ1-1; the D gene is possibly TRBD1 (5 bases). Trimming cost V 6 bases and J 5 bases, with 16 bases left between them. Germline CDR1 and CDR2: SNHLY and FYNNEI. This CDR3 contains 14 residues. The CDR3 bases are TGTGCCAGCAGGGGGACTCCCCCGGAAACTGAAGCTTTCTTT. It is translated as CASRGTPPETEAFF.

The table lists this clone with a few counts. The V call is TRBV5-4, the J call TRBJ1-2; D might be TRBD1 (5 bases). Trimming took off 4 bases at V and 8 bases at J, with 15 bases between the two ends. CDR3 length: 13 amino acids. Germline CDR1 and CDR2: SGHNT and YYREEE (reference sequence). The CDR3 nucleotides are TGTGCCAGCAGCCTTGGATGGGGCGGCGGCTACACCTTC. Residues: CASSLGWGGGYTF.

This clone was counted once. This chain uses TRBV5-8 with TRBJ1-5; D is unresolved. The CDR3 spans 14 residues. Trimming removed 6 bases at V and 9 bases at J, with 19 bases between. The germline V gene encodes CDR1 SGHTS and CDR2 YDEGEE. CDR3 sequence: CASTATAFLGPQHF. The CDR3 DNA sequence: TGTGCCAGCACCGCTACAGCTTTTTTGGGGCCCCAGCATTTT. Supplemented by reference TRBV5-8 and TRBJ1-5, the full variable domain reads EAGVTQSPTHLIKTRGQQATLRCSPISGHTSVYWYQQALGLGLQFLLWYDEGEERNRGNFPPRFSGRQFPNYSSELNVNALELEDSALYLCASTATAFLGPQHFGDGTRLSIL.